Listed below are T cell receptor beta chains from one sample, sequenced in a study of blood T cell repertoires in COVID-19. Method: immunoSEQ multiplex PCR; TCRdb's copy keeps in-frame clones and lacks some. The repertoire holds over 200,000 clones, with 91% as singletons. Specimen: PBMCs or T cells enriched from blood (not recorded which). Receptors were obtained from a human donor in a cohort exposed to, infected with or recovered from COVID-19 (not recorded which). The donor label of this sample is uncertain. Both conserved end residues are part of each CDR3. A D gene is named only where the DNA matches it firmly. Some rows mark clone size as missing; the rest say once, few, many or name a class of expanded clone.

d_gene	v_gene	abundance	j_gene	CDR3aa	CDR3nt
-	TRBV2	once	TRBJ2-1	CASSEESYFPRQFF	TGTGCCAGCAGTGAAGAGAGCTACTTCCCTCGGCAGTTCTTC
TRBD2	TRBV12-5	once	TRBJ2-3	CASGSKPPLAGGLPDTQYF	TGTGCTAGTGGTTCGAAGCCACCCCTAGCGGGGGGGCTTCCAGATACGCAGTATTTT
-	TRBV30	once	TRBJ1-4	CAWSVGAANEKLFF	TGTGCCTGGAGTGTAGGAGCAGCAAATGAAAAACTGTTTTTT
-	TRBV19	-	TRBJ1-1	CARLRTEGDPSEAFF	TGTGCCAGACTCCGGACAGAGGGTGATCCTTCTGAAGCTTTCTTT
-	TRBV11-2	once	TRBJ1-2	CASSPGGGRGYTF	TGTGCCAGCAGCCCCGGCGGAGGTCGGGGCTACACCTTC
TRBD1	TRBV30	once	TRBJ1-4	CAWAGTGRIGTNEKLFF	TGTGCCTGGGCGGGGACAGGAAGAATCGGAACTAATGAAAAACTGTTTTTT
-	TRBV5-1	-	TRBJ1-2	CASSLGSLGYGYTF	TGCGCCAGCAGCTTGGGGTCCCTAGGCTATGGCTACACCTTC
TRBD1	TRBV29-1	-	TRBJ1-2	CSVERTGNYGYTF	TGCAGCGTTGAACGGACAGGAAACTATGGCTACACCTTC
TRBD1	TRBV5-8	-	TRBJ1-1	CASSLTGVPTEAFF	TGTGCCAGCAGCTTGACAGGGGTTCCCACTGAAGCTTTCTTT
TRBD2	TRBV11-2	once	TRBJ2-5	CASRKAGEETQYF	TGTGCCAGCAGAAAGGCGGGGGAGGAGACCCAGTACTTC
-	TRBV10-3	-	TRBJ1-2	CAITGGLTVYGYTF	TGTGCCATCACCGGTGGGTTGACAGTTTATGGCTACACCTTC
-	TRBV3-1/TRBV3-2	-	TRBJ2-7	CASSTPYYEQYF	TGTGCCAGCAGCACACCTTATTACGAGCAGTACTTC
-	TRBV5-1	-	TRBJ1-5	CASSFDTSDQPQHF	TGCGCCAGCAGCTTCGACACCTCCGATCAGCCCCAGCATTTT
-	TRBV7-9	-	TRBJ1-6	CASSSMTGPNSPLHF	TGTGCCAGCAGCTCAATGACAGGTCCGAATTCACCCCTCCACTTT
-	TRBV5-8	-	TRBJ1-5	CASSLVAPNQPQHF	TGTGCCAGCAGCTTGGTGGCCCCAAATCAGCCCCAGCATTTT
-	TRBV27	-	TRBJ2-7	CASRGGISYEQYF	TGTGCCAGCAGGGGGGGTATCTCCTACGAGCAGTACTTC
TRBD1	TRBV5-1	-	TRBJ1-2	CASSPGQGFYGYTF	TGCGCCAGCAGCCCCGGACAGGGGTTCTATGGCTACACCTTC
-	TRBV2	-	TRBJ1-2	CASSEVGQINYGYTF	TGTGCCAGCAGTGAAGTAGGACAGATTAACTATGGCTACACCTTC
TRBD1	TRBV6-5	-	TRBJ1-2	CAGFGQANYGYTF	TGTGCCGGATTCGGACAGGCTAACTATGGCTACACCTTC
-	TRBV25-1	once	TRBJ2-1	CASSDWGDLPASYNEQFF	TGTGCCAGCAGTGATTGGGGGGACCTCCCGGCCTCCTACAATGAGCAGTTCTTC
TRBD1	TRBV7-3	-	TRBJ1-2	CASSPGQGLGYTF	TGTGCCAGCAGCCCGGGACAGGGCTTAGGCTACACCTTC
-	TRBV7-2	-	TRBJ2-4	CASSLNSPLAKNIQYF	TGTGCCAGCAGCTTAAACAGCCCCCTAGCCAAAAACATTCAGTACTTC
-	TRBV25-1	-	TRBJ1-2	CASSEVNGYTF	TGTGCCAGCAGTGAAGTTAATGGCTACACCTTC
-	TRBV6-5	-	TRBJ1-1	CASSWKGEITEAFF	TGTGCCAGCAGTTGGAAGGGGGAAATCACTGAAGCTTTCTTT
-	TRBV12-5	-	TRBJ1-2	CASGLPGRGLLVGYGYTF	TGTGCTAGTGGTTTGCCGGGGAGGGGACTATTAGTAGGCTATGGCTACACCTTC
-	TRBV3-1/TRBV3-2	-	TRBJ1-4	CASSQDLIGLAVKLFF	TGTGCCAGCAGCCAAGATCTTATTGGTTTGGCGGTAAAACTGTTTTTT
TRBD1	TRBV24-1	once	TRBJ1-3	CATSDLQHRNRDSSGNTIYF	TGTGCCACCAGTGATTTGCAGCACAGGAATCGGGACAGCTCTGGAAACACCATATATTTT
TRBD1	TRBV29-1	once	TRBJ1-6	CSVTGDNSPLHF	TGCAGCGTGACAGGGGATAATTCACCCCTCCACTTT
TRBD1	TRBV12-5	once	TRBJ1-1	CASGLGQANTEAFF	TGTGCTAGTGGTCTAGGACAGGCGAACACTGAAGCTTTCTTT
-	TRBV24-1	-	TRBJ2-1	CATSDTPGPPLSYNEQFF	TGTGCCACCAGTGACACCCCAGGGCCCCCGTTGTCCTACAATGAGCAGTTCTTC
TRBD1	TRBV6-1	-	TRBJ1-2	CASSEAMGQYTF	TGTGCCAGCAGTGAAGCAATGGGACAGTACACCTTC
-	TRBV10-2	-	TRBJ2-7	CASRDNYEQYF	TGCGCCAGCAGGGACAACTACGAGCAGTACTTC
-	TRBV2	-	TRBJ1-6	CASSAPTALDYSPLHF	TGTGCCAGCAGTGCTCCGACTGCCCTAGATTATTCACCCCTCCACTTT
-	TRBV18	-	TRBJ2-5	CASSPLGEETQYF	TGTGCCAGCTCACCACTCGGAGAAGAGACCCAGTACTTC
TRBD1	TRBV27	-	TRBJ1-1	CASRSGQGNTEAFF	TGTGCCAGCCGGTCGGGACAGGGAAACACTGAAGCTTTCTTT
-	TRBV2	-	TRBJ1-1	CASSEEGGTEAFF	TGTGCCAGCAGTGAGGAAGGGGGCACTGAAGCTTTCTTT
-	TRBV10-1	-	TRBJ1-2	CASSESRGGYTF	TGCGCCAGCAGTGAGAGTAGGGGCGGCTACACCTTC
-	TRBV4-2	-	TRBJ2-3	CASSQDSGGPDTQYF	TGTGCCAGCAGCCAAGACTCGGGGGGCCCAGATACGCAGTATTTT
-	TRBV4-1	-	TRBJ2-3	CASSQALDTQYF	TGCGCCAGCAGCCAAGCTCTCGATACGCAGTATTTT
TRBD1	TRBV19	-	TRBJ1-1	CASSVGGTNTEAFF	TGTGCCAGTAGTGTAGGGGGCACGAACACTGAAGCTTTCTTT
TRBD1	TRBV24-1	-	TRBJ2-5	CANATGFRETQYF	TGTGCCAACGCGACAGGGTTCAGAGAGACCCAGTACTTC
-	TRBV28	-	TRBJ2-3	CASTPHQWGRPTDTQYF	TGTGCCAGCACCCCCCATCAGTGGGGGCGCCCCACAGATACGCAGTATTTT
TRBD1	TRBV5-1	-	TRBJ1-2	CASRTTGGAYGYTF	TGCGCCAGCAGAACCACAGGGGGGGCCTATGGCTACACCTTC
-	TRBV10-1	few	TRBJ2-7	CASSEYSYEQYF	TGCGCCAGCAGTGAGTATAGTTACGAGCAGTACTTC
TRBD1	TRBV15	-	TRBJ1-2	CATSAGRGANYGYTF	TGTGCCACCAGCGCAGGCAGGGGGGCAAACTATGGCTACACCTTC
-	TRBV27	-	TRBJ2-3	CASTSRGTATDTQYF	TGTGCCAGCACCTCAAGGGGGACGGCCACAGATACGCAGTATTTT
TRBD1	TRBV24-1	-	TRBJ2-3	CATSDPGHGGQASTDTQYF	TGTGCCACCAGTGACCCGGGACACGGGGGACAGGCTAGCACAGATACGCAGTATTTT
-	TRBV18	-	TRBJ1-2	CASSPQGSDGYTF	TGTGCCAGCTCACCTCAGGGTTCGGATGGCTACACCTTC
TRBD2	TRBV9	-	TRBJ2-5	CASSVEGLAGTQYF	TGTGCCAGCAGCGTAGAGGGACTAGCGGGGACCCAGTACTTC
-	TRBV30	-	TRBJ1-5	CAWSVTHSNQPQHF	TGTGCCTGGAGTGTTACTCATAGCAATCAGCCCCAGCATTTT
-	TRBV19	-	TRBJ1-1	CASSQQGNTEAFF	TGTGCCAGTTCTCAACAGGGTAACACTGAAGCTTTCTTT
-	TRBV19	-	TRBJ1-5	CASSITLGSNQPQHF	TGTGCCAGTAGTATAACCCTAGGAAGCAATCAGCCCCAGCATTTT
TRBD1	TRBV19	once	TRBJ1-2	CASSPRTGGPYYGYTF	TGTGCCAGTAGTCCGCGGACAGGGGGCCCCTACTATGGCTACACCTTC
-	TRBV7-3	-	TRBJ2-2	CASSFGVGAGELFF	TGTGCCAGCAGCTTCGGTGTAGGAGCCGGGGAGCTGTTTTTT